A single sample is the source of the 14 T cell receptor beta chains below, sequenced in a study of monozygotic twins with inflammatory bowel disease. TCRdb reprocessed the 5' RACE reads and keeps a single row for each CDR3 protein, giving no DNA. In total, the table holds 200,000 to 250,000 distinct CDR3 sequences. Sequenced: blood. Receptors were obtained from a human donor with ulcerative colitis or Crohn's disease, or a healthy co-twin of an affected twin (not recorded which).

The gene calls are TRBV19 and TRBJ1-1; there is no DNA to check the TCRdb D call of TRBD1. The germline V gene encodes CDR1 LNHDA and CDR2 SQIVND (reference sequence). The CDR3 sequence is 13 residues long. CDR3 sequence: CASSDRPNTEAFF.

This sequence joins TRBV7-9 and TRBJ2-7. The CDR3 covers 12 residues. Germline CDR1 is SEHNR and CDR2 is FQNEAQ (reference sequence). CDR3 residues: CASSFYGREQYF.

The chain combines TRBV6-6 with TRBJ1-1. The CDR3 runs to 12 residues. Germline V gene lookup returns CDR1 MNHNY and CDR2 SVGAGI (reference sequence). CDR3 region: CASSPMNTEAFF.

The V and J genes are TRBV5-6 and TRBJ2-3. Germline values: CDR1 SGHDT, CDR2 YYEEEE. CDR3 size: 13 residues. CDR3 amino acids: CASSFNSTDTQYF.

V and J are TRBV4-1 and TRBJ1-1; the D call from TCRdb, TRBD1, cannot be confirmed without DNA. The CDR3 loop spans 15 amino acids. Germline CDR1 and CDR2: MGHRA and YSYEKL. The CDR3 loop is CASSQVGDRNTEAFF.

This chain's CDR3 is CASQRGSSSYNEQFF. This sequence joins TRBV19 and TRBJ2-1; there is no DNA to check the TCRdb D call of TRBD2. The CDR3 loop spans 15 amino acids. Germline V lookup: CDR1 LNHDA, CDR2 SQIVND (reference sequence).

The CDR3 loop reads CASGTPGNAEETQYF. The chain recombines TRBV27 with TRBJ2-5; absent DNA, TCRdb's TRBD2 call cannot be checked. CDR1 is MNHEY and CDR2 is SMNVEV in the germline V gene (reference sequence). The CDR3 has 15 amino acids.

The rearrangement uses TRBV6-1 and TRBJ2-3; the D call of TRBD2 rests on TCRdb alone, since no DNA is present to check it. Germline V gene lookup returns CDR1 MNHNS and CDR2 SASEGT. The CDR3 consists of 18 residues. This CDR3 is CASTRTSGRHLSTDTQYF.

This sequence joins TRBV7-3 and TRBJ2-3; TCRdb gives TRBD2 as the D gene, but with no DNA this cannot be confirmed. Per germline, CDR1 SGHTA and CDR2 FQGTGA. The CDR3 covers 16 residues. CDR3 residues: CASSLLVSSGRDTQYF.

The rearrangement links TRBV12-3 or TRBV12-4 to TRBJ2-1; checking the TCRdb D call of TRBD2 is not possible without DNA. The CDR3 length is 15 residues. CDR3: CASTKTSGGKNEQFF.

The rearrangement links TRBV19 to TRBJ2-3; as DNA is missing, the TRBD2 call by TCRdb cannot be tested. Germline lookup yields CDR1 LNHDA and CDR2 SQIVND (reference sequence). The CDR3 length is 14 residues. The CDR3 sequence is CASTERGGTDTQYF.

CDR3 sequence reads: CASSLGGWRVSYEQYF. The chain employs TRBV28 and TRBJ2-7; there is no DNA to check the TCRdb D call of TRBD2. This CDR3 spans 16 amino acids. Germline assignment: CDR1 MDHEN and CDR2 SYDVKM.

This chain connects TRBV5-5 to TRBJ2-7; TCRdb proposes TRBD2, but this gene call is untestable without DNA. Germline CDR1 reads SGHKS; CDR2 reads YYEKEE (reference sequence). There are 13 residues in the CDR3. The CDR3 region is CASSMERETEQYF.

The gene calls are TRBV18 and TRBJ1-5. CDR3 length equals 15 residues. Germline CDR1 reads KGHSH; CDR2 reads LQKENI. CDR3 loop: CASSEAQTSNQPQHF. The whole variable domain, remainder taken from reference TRBV18 and TRBJ1-5, is NAGVMQNPRHLVRRRGQEARLRCSPMKGHSHVYWYRQLPEEGLKFMVYLQKENIIDESGMPKERFSAEFPKEGPSILRIQQVVRGDSAAYFCASSEAQTSNQPQHFGDGTRLSIL.